A single sample gave rise to the 5 T cell receptor beta chains below, sequenced in a study of OX40 agonist ivuxolimab in advanced cancers. Here immunoSEQ multiplex PCR was the method, and the copy in TCRdb shows in-frame clones only, minus some. The top ten hold 0.5% to 0.7% of the sample, which has 90,000 to 150,000 clones, over 75% seen once. The source was CD4+ or CD8+ T cells sorted from blood, collected in a trial of the OX40 agonist ivuxolimab. All receptors derive from an adult with an advanced solid tumor such as melanoma, head and neck, liver or kidney cancer.

This clone was counted a few times. The chain combines TRBV19 with TRBJ1-6; D gene uncertain. The ends were cut back, 7 bases at V and 8 bases at J, with 12 bases in the middle. Germline CDR1 and CDR2: LNHDA and SQIVND (reference sequence). The CDR3 contains 13 residues. This CDR3 is CASKEGGDSPLHF. As DNA, the CDR3 is TGTGCCAGTAAAGAAGGCGGGGATTCACCCCTCCACTTT.

CDR3 amino acids: CASVLAGTANYGYTF. CDR3 bases: TGTGCCAGCGTATTGGCCGGGACAGCAAACTATGGCTACACCTTC. The chain carries TRBV2 and TRBJ1-2; 7 bases agree with TRBD1. The CDR3 length is 15 residues. Per the germline V gene, CDR1 is SNHLY and CDR2 is FYNNEI. The V segment lost 8 bases and the J segment 2 bases; nucleotides outside the gene matches: 11.

The V gene is TRBV28, the J gene TRBJ1-5, with TRBD1 identical over 8 bases. The CDR3 is 13 amino acids. V was pared by 6 bases and J by 6 bases, with 4 bases of the junction left unmatched. The germline V gene has CDR1 MDHEN and CDR2 SYDVKM. In DNA form, the CDR3 reads TGTGCCAGCAGAATCAGGGGGCCTCAGCCCCAGCATTTT. Amino acid sequence: CASRIRGPQPQHF.

J is TRBJ2-5 and V is TRBV28, with 11 positions matching TRBD1. Germline CDR1 MDHEN, CDR2 SYDVKM. CDR3 length: 16 amino acids. Losses at the gene ends were 3 bases for V and 3 bases for J; bases not matched to a gene: 6. DNA for the CDR3: TGTGCCAGCAGTTTGGGTGGGACAGGGGGTGAAGAGACCCAGTACTTC. Encoded protein: CASSLGGTGGEETQYF.

V is TRBV29-1 and J is TRBJ1-5; D is undetermined. The V and J ends lost 4 bases and 0 bases respectively, with 10 bases between them. This CDR3 is 14 amino acids long. The germline V gene encodes CDR1 SQVTM and CDR2 ANQGSEA. The CDR3 spells CSVVAGYSNQPQHF. The CDR3 nucleotides read TGCAGCGTTGTGGCCGGGTATAGCAATCAGCCCCAGCATTTT.